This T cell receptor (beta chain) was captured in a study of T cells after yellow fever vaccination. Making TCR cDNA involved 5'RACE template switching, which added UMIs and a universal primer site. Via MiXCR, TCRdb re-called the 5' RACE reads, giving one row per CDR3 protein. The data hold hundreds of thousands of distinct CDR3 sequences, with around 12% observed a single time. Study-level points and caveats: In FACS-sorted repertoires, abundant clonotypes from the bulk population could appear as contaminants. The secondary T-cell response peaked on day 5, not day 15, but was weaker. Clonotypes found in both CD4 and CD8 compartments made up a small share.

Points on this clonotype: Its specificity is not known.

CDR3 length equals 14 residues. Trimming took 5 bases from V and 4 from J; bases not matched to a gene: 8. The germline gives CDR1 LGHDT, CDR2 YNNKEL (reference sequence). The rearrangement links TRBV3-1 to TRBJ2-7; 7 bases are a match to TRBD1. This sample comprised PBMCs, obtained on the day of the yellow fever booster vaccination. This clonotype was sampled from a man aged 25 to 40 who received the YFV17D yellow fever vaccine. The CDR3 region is CASSDGTEIYEQYF. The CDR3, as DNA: TGTGCCAGCAGCGACGGGACAGAAATTTACGAGCAGTACTTC.